This is a list of T cell receptor beta chains from one sample in a study of shared clonotypes between healthy human individuals. Produced via immunoSEQ multiplex PCR; TCRdb's table is partial and in-frame only. The repertoire holds over 2,000,000 clones, with around 95% as singletons. The sequenced sample consisted of naive CD8+ T cells from PBMCs. All receptors come from a man aged 18 to 29 in good health. Some clones in this sample may be carry-over from other donors' samples. Each CDR3 is given with its conserved first and last residue. The D gene is left open where the match is weak. A clone size is listed for some rows: how often the clone was seen (once, few, many), or a class if it is expanded.

V	size	length	D	J	CDR3	DNA
TRBV7-2	NA	14	NA	TRBJ2-7	CATMITGGDYEQYF	TGTGCCACCATGATCACCGGGGGTGACTACGAGCAGTACTTC
TRBV27	NA	13	NA	TRBJ2-1	CASFGSRHNEQFF	TGTGCCAGCTTCGGGAGCCGCCACAATGAGCAGTTCTTC
TRBV7-6	NA	17	TRBD2	TRBJ2-7	CASSGSTTSDSSYEQYF	TGTGCCAGCAGCGGATCGACAACTAGCGATAGCTCCTACGAGCAGTACTTC
TRBV9	NA	13	TRBD1	TRBJ1-5	CASSSGGGWPQHF	TGTGCCAGCAGCTCAGGGGGGGGTTGGCCCCAGCATTTT
TRBV29-1	NA	14	NA	TRBJ2-5	CSVYARGPAETQYF	TGCAGCGTTTATGCCAGGGGACCGGCAGAGACCCAGTACTTC
TRBV7-6	NA	16	TRBD2	TRBJ2-3	CASRHLAGGPSDTQYF	TGTGCCAGCAGGCACCTAGCGGGAGGGCCTTCAGATACGCAGTATTTT
TRBV11-1	once	13	NA	TRBJ2-7	CASSLAHNYEQYF	TGTGCCAGCAGCTTAGCCCACAACTACGAGCAGTACTTC
TRBV14	once	17	NA	TRBJ2-2	CASSQDRRTPNTGELFF	TGTGCCAGCAGCCAAGATCGGAGGACCCCGAACACCGGGGAGCTGTTTTTT
TRBV28	NA	17	TRBD1	TRBJ2-6	CASRAWTGISGANVLTF	TGTGCCAGCAGGGCCTGGACAGGCATCTCTGGGGCCAACGTCCTGACTTTC
TRBV4-1	NA	16	TRBD2	TRBJ2-5	CASSQEGTRSKETQYF	TGCGCCAGCAGCCAAGAGGGGACTAGGAGTAAAGAGACCCAGTACTTC
TRBV4-1	NA	14	TRBD1	TRBJ1-1	CASSQLQGATEAFF	TGCGCCAGCAGCCAATTACAGGGGGCAACTGAAGCTTTCTTT
TRBV6-5	NA	14	TRBD2	TRBJ2-7	CASSPRREIYEQYF	TGTGCCAGCAGTCCCCGGCGGGAGATTTACGAGCAGTACTTC
TRBV5-4	NA	13	NA	TRBJ2-7	CASRVRGSYEQYF	TGTGCCAGCAGGGTGAGGGGAAGCTACGAGCAGTACTTC
TRBV2	NA	13	TRBD1	TRBJ2-5	CASSDPGGETQYF	TGTGCCAGCAGTGATCCAGGGGGAGAGACCCAGTACTTC
TRBV19	NA	16	NA	TRBJ1-5	CASSFLPTDSNQPQHF	TGTGCCAGTAGTTTTTTACCGACAGATAGCAATCAGCCCCAGCATTTT
TRBV4-2	once	13	NA	TRBJ1-1	CASRPDLNTEAFF	TGTGCCAGCCGTCCAGACCTGAACACTGAAGCTTTCTTT
TRBV4-1	NA	18	TRBD2	TRBJ2-1	CASSFFPSTSGKGVEQFF	TGCGCCAGCAGCTTCTTCCCTTCGACTAGCGGGAAAGGAGTTGAGCAGTTCTTC
TRBV9	NA	13	NA	TRBJ1-1	CASSVGGDTEAFF	TGTGCCAGCAGCGTAGGGGGCGATACTGAAGCTTTCTTT
TRBV14	NA	16	NA	TRBJ2-1	CASSQDGSLPYNEQFF	TGTGCCAGCAGCCAAGATGGTAGTCTACCTTACAATGAGCAGTTCTTC